Below, 7 T cell receptor beta chains from the same sample are listed, as sequenced in a study of regulatory T cells in long-lasting Graves disease. For TCR beta, libraries came from iRepertoire HTBI primers and Arm-PCR of CDR3 regions. TCRdb itself ran the multiplex PCR reads through MiXCR, one entry per CDR3 protein. This sample has approximately 540,000 distinct CDR3 sequences, with about 12% found just once. The sample's time point: newly diagnosed GD, antithyroid drugs for less than 3 months. There was RNA extracted from PBMCs, and the TCR library was made from it. The sample was also linked to a second study, of T cells in Graves' hyperthyroidism and ophthalmopathy.

The material was peripheral blood mononuclear cells (PBMCs), obtained at new diagnosis, from a patient treated with antithyroid drugs. These receptors all stem from a woman younger than 45 with Graves disease.

The rearrangement joins TRBV7-9 to TRBJ2-1; 10 bases fit TRBD2. After removal of 7 bases from V and 4 bases from J, the junction contained 7 bases not matched to a gene. CDR1 is SEHNR, CDR2 FQNEAQ, per germline (reference sequence). The CDR3 is 15 amino acids. In DNA, the CDR3 is TGTGCCAGCACCCACGGACTAGCGGCATACAATGAGCAGTTCTTC. It encodes CASTHGLAAYNEQFF.

This clonotype has only one observation. The chain uses TRBV24-1 and TRBJ2-7, with TRBD2 identical over 9 bases. The CDR3 is 12 amino acids. CDR1 is KGHDR, CDR2 SFDVKD, per germline. V shed 10 bases and J 4 bases; nucleotides not matched to a gene: 4. DNA of the CDR3: TGTGCCACTAGTAGCGGGAGTTACGAGCAGTACTTC. Its protein is CATSSGSYEQYF.

As concerns this clonotype: A read error is possible here, since a much larger clone lies one base away. The rearrangement uses TRBV11-2 and TRBJ2-5; the D gene is possibly TRBD2 (5 bases). The CDR3 loop spans 13 amino acids. The germline CDR1 and CDR2 sequences are SGHAT and FQNNGV. The CDR3 region is CASSQVRGENQYF. The CDR3 nucleotides read TGCGCCAGCAGCCAAGTCCGTGGGGAGAACCAGTACTTC.

This clonotype showed up many times. The CDR3 here is CASSLDGRANTEAFF. Written as DNA, the CDR3 is TGTGCCAGCAGCTTGGATGGCAGGGCGAACACTGAAGCTTTCTTT. This chain links TRBV5-5 with TRBJ1-1; D may be TRBD1 (5 bases). V gave up 0 bases and J gave up 1 base, with 10 bases separating them. The CDR3 runs to 15 residues. Germline assignment: CDR1 SGHKS and CDR2 YYEKEE (reference sequence).

This clonotype was seen many times. This chain links TRBV27 with TRBJ1-1; D perhaps matches TRBD1 (5 bases). The CDR3 sequence is 14 residues long. The germline gives CDR1 MNHEY, CDR2 SMNVEV (reference sequence). V lost 3 bases, J lost 4 bases, and 12 bases lay in between. Here the CDR3 reads CASSFGTPGTEAFF. The DNA for the CDR3 is TGTGCCAGCAGTTTTGGGACGCCGGGCACTGAAGCTTTCTTT.

This clonotype turned up a few times. The chain joins TRBV20-1 to TRBJ1-6; 8 bases are shared with TRBD1. Germline trimming cut 0 bases from V and 5 bases from J; bases unmatched to any gene: 3. Germline CDR1 DFQATT, CDR2 SNEGSKA (reference sequence). There are 15 residues in the CDR3. CDR3 coding DNA: TGCAGTGCTAGAGACCCGGGACAGGATAATTCACCCCTCCACTTT. This codes for CSARDPGQDNSPLHF.

This clonotype was counted between two and nine times. CDR3 DNA sequence: TGTGCCAGTGGTCCCCGGGGACGCACAGATACGCAGTATTTT. It encodes CASGPRGRTDTQYF. V usage is TRBV19 and J usage is TRBJ2-3, with D perhaps TRBD1 or TRBD2 (5 bases each). The CDR3 has 14 amino acids. Per the germline V gene, CDR1 is LNHDA and CDR2 is SQIVND (reference sequence). The V end lost 8 bases, the J end lost 1 base, and 13 bases lay between the germline ends.